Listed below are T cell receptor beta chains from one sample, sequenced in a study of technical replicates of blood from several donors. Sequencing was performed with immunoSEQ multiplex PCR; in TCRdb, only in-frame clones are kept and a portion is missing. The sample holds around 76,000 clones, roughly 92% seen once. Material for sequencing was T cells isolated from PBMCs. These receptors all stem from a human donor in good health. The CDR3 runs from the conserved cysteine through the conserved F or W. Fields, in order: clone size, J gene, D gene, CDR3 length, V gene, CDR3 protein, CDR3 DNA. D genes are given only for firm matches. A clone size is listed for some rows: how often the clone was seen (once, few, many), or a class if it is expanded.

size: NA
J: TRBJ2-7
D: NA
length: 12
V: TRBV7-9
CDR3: CASSLNRYEQYF
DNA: TGTGCCAGCAGCTTAAATCGGTACGAGCAGTACTTC

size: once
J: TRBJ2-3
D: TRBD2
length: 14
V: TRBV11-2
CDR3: CASSLLAGADTQYF
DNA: TGTGCCAGCAGCTTACTAGCGGGAGCTGATACGCAGTATTTT

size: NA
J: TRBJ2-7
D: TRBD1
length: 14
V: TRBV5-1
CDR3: CASSLAGQPYEQYF
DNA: TGCGCCAGCAGCTTGGCGGGACAGCCCTACGAGCAGTACTTC

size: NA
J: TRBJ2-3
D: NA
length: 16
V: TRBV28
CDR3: CASSLVGGHSTDTQYF
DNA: TGTGCCAGCAGTTTGGTGGGGGGGCATAGCACAGATACGCAGTATTTT

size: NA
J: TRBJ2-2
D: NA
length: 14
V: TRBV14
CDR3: CASSQEFYTGELFF
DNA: TGTGCCAGCAGCCAAGAATTCTACACCGGGGAGCTGTTTTTT

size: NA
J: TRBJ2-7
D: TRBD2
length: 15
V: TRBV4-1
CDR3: CASSHTGTSGRQTIF
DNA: TGCGCCAGCAGCCATACCGGGACTAGCGGGAGGCAAACTATCTTC

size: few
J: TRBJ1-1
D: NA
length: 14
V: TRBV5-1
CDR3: CASSWTAPNTEAFF
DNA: TGCGCCAGCAGCTGGACAGCACCGAACACTGAAGCTTTCTTT

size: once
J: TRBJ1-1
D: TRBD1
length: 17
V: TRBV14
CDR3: CASSQLHRGQLGTEAFF
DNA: TGTGCCAGCAGCCAACTTCACAGGGGGCAATTGGGGACTGAAGCTTTCTTT

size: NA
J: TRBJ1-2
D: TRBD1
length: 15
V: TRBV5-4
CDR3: CASSHRDRGMPGYTF
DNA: TGTGCCAGCAGCCACCGGGACAGGGGAATGCCTGGCTACACCTTC

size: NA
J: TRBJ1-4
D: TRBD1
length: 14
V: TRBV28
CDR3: CASSEDREYEKLFF
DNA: TGTGCCAGCAGTGAGGACAGGGAGTATGAAAAACTGTTTTTT

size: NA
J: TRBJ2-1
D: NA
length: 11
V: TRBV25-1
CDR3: CASSAYNEQFF
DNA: TGTGCCAGCAGTGCTTACAATGAGCAGTTCTTC

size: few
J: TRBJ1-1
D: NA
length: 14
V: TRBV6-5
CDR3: CATHPELPGTEAFF
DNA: TGTGCCACCCACCCGGAGCTACCGGGCACTGAAGCTTTCTTT

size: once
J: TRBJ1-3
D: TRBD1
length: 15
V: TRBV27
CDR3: CASSFTGDSGNTIYF
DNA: TGTGCCAGCAGTTTCACAGGGGACTCTGGAAACACCATATATTTT